A selection of T cell receptor beta chains follows, all from one sample in a study of Ad26.COV2.S vaccination and SARS-CoV-2 variants. The protocol was immunoSEQ multiplex PCR, while the TCRdb copy is restricted to in-frame clones and leaves out a portion. The sample has 350,000 to 400,000 clones; 75% to 90% are singletons. Material: peripheral blood, obtained in a trial of Ad26.COV2.S vaccine versus placebo. These receptors were collected from a person aged 18 to 59 who received the Ad26.COV2.S COVID-19 vaccine or a placebo. Each CDR3 is given with its conserved first and last residue. Fields, in order: V gene, CDR3 length, clone size, J gene, D gene, CDR3 protein, CDR3 DNA. The D gene is left open where the match is weak. Size is stated for part of the rows, as once, few or many counts, or as a class when the clone is expanded.

V: TRBV7-9
length: 15
size: .
J: TRBJ1-2
D: .
CDR3: CASSTTRHPNYGYTF
DNA: TGTGCCAGCAGCACAACCCGACACCCTAACTATGGCTACACCTTC

V: TRBV5-1
length: 14
size: .
J: TRBJ2-5
D: .
CDR3: CASSLGTTQETQYF
DNA: TGCGCCAGCAGCTTGGGTACTACCCAAGAGACCCAGTACTTC

V: TRBV2
length: 18
size: .
J: TRBJ2-5
D: TRBD2
CDR3: CASSDPGRLAGLQETQYF
DNA: TGTGCCAGCAGTGACCCGGGCCGACTAGCGGGTCTACAAGAGACCCAGTACTTC

V: TRBV5-8
length: 13
size: .
J: TRBJ2-1
D: .
CDR3: CASSLDGDNEQFF
DNA: TGTGCCAGCAGCTTGGACGGTGACAATGAGCAGTTCTTC

V: TRBV29-1
length: 14
size: .
J: TRBJ2-1
D: .
CDR3: CSVVNREIRDEQFF
DNA: TGCAGCGTTGTGAACAGGGAAATTAGGGATGAGCAGTTCTTC

V: TRBV10-1
length: 19
size: .
J: TRBJ2-1
D: TRBD2
CDR3: CASSESGLAGGVSYNEQFF
DNA: TGCGCCAGCAGTGAATCCGGACTAGCGGGGGGCGTCTCCTACAATGAGCAGTTCTTC

V: TRBV9
length: 15
size: .
J: TRBJ2-3
D: .
CDR3: CASSVVDGNTDTQYF
DNA: TGTGCCAGCAGCGTAGTGGACGGTAACACAGATACGCAGTATTTT

V: TRBV30
length: 16
size: .
J: TRBJ1-3
D: .
CDR3: CAWSPLTEVSGNTIYF
DNA: TGTGCCTGGAGTCCCTTGACGGAAGTCTCTGGAAACACCATATATTTT

V: TRBV19
length: 13
size: .
J: TRBJ1-1
D: .
CDR3: CASSIRGMDEAFF
DNA: TGTGCCAGTAGTATAAGGGGGATGGATGAAGCTTTCTTT

V: TRBV27
length: 13
size: once
J: TRBJ1-2
D: .
CDR3: CASSSGSSYGYTF
DNA: TGTGCCAGCAGTTCGGGGTCCTCCTATGGCTACACCTTC

V: TRBV7-8
length: 14
size: .
J: TRBJ2-2
D: .
CDR3: CASSLGGRTGELFF
DNA: TGTGCCAGCAGCTTAGGGGGCAGGACCGGGGAGCTGTTTTTT

V: TRBV5-4
length: 14
size: .
J: TRBJ2-7
D: .
CDR3: CASSLDPGAYEQYF
DNA: TGTGCCAGCAGCTTGGATCCGGGGGCCTACGAGCAGTACTTC

V: TRBV4-3
length: 16
size: .
J: TRBJ2-1
D: TRBD2
CDR3: CASSQDGLAGVNEQFF
DNA: TGCGCCAGCAGCCAAGACGGGCTAGCGGGGGTAAATGAGCAGTTCTTC

V: TRBV30
length: 15
size: .
J: TRBJ2-7
D: .
CDR3: CAWSARTEDSYEQYF
DNA: TGTGCCTGGAGTGCCAGGACAGAGGACTCCTACGAGCAGTACTTC

V: TRBV5-1
length: 15
size: .
J: TRBJ2-1
D: TRBD2
CDR3: CASSFIAGGYNEQFF
DNA: TGCGCCAGCAGCTTCATAGCGGGGGGGTACAATGAGCAGTTCTTC

V: TRBV27
length: 14
size: .
J: TRBJ1-1
D: .
CDR3: CASSIRQDNTEAFF
DNA: TGTGCCAGCAGTATAAGACAGGATAACACTGAAGCTTTCTTT

V: TRBV19
length: 13
size: .
J: TRBJ2-3
D: .
CDR3: CASSIGLTDTQYF
DNA: TGTGCCAGTAGTATCGGCCTCACAGATACGCAGTATTTT

V: TRBV14
length: 15
size: .
J: TRBJ2-7
D: TRBD1
CDR3: CASSQVQGEAYEQYF
DNA: TGTGCCAGCAGCCAAGTACAGGGGGAGGCCTACGAGCAGTACTTC

V: TRBV4-3
length: 15
size: .
J: TRBJ1-4
D: TRBD1
CDR3: CASSQEWAGGRKLFF
DNA: TGCGCCAGCAGCCAAGAATGGGCAGGGGGCAGAAAACTGTTTTTT

V: TRBV6-2/TRBV6-3
length: 15
size: .
J: TRBJ1-4
D: .
CDR3: CASSYTGTQNEKLFF
DNA: TGTGCCAGCAGTTACACCGGGACACAGAATGAAAAACTGTTTTTT

V: TRBV6-1
length: 14
size: .
J: TRBJ2-5
D: TRBD1
CDR3: CASSPTGGQETQYF
DNA: TGTGCCAGCAGCCCGACAGGGGGACAAGAGACCCAGTACTTC

V: TRBV2
length: 15
size: .
J: TRBJ2-2
D: TRBD2
CDR3: CASSRTRSNTGELFF
DNA: TGTGCCAGCAGTCGGACTAGGTCGAACACCGGGGAGCTGTTTTTT

V: TRBV10-3
length: 16
size: .
J: TRBJ2-7
D: TRBD2
CDR3: CAISPLAGAASDEQYF
DNA: TGTGCCATCAGCCCCTTAGCGGGGGCCGCCTCGGATGAGCAGTACTTC

V: TRBV6-1
length: 15
size: .
J: TRBJ1-2
D: .
CDR3: CASSEGPGPNYGYTF
DNA: TGTGCCAGCAGTGAAGGTCCGGGGCCAAACTATGGCTACACCTTC

V: TRBV9
length: 17
size: .
J: TRBJ2-1
D: TRBD2
CDR3: CASSVGLAGDYFNEQFF
DNA: TGTGCCAGCAGCGTAGGACTAGCGGGGGACTATTTTAATGAGCAGTTCTTC

V: TRBV7-9
length: 14
size: .
J: TRBJ2-5
D: .
CDR3: CASSPGAGQETQYF
DNA: TGTGCCAGCAGCCCCGGTGCGGGGCAAGAGACCCAGTACTTC

V: TRBV5-6
length: 12
size: .
J: TRBJ1-1
D: .
CDR3: CASSLGAAEAFF
DNA: TGTGCCAGCAGCTTGGGGGCCGCTGAAGCTTTCTTT

V: TRBV3-1/TRBV3-2
length: 14
size: .
J: TRBJ2-3
D: .
CDR3: CASSQVGTIDTQYF
DNA: TGTGCCAGCAGCCAAGTGGGGACAATAGATACGCAGTATTTT

V: TRBV4-1
length: 14
size: .
J: TRBJ1-1
D: .
CDR3: CASSQDPGLLEAFF
DNA: TGCGCCAGCAGCCAAGACCCCGGGCTGTTAGAAGCTTTCTTT